The clone carrying this T cell receptor beta chain was observed many times. Its antigen is currently unknown. The data were taken from a study of molecular identifiers for immune sequencing clone quantification. Study-wide results and limits: Because of identical TCR molecules sharing a barcode, sizes of highly expanded clones could be underestimated. Effector cells had over 97% of their molecules in clones above 20 RNA copies, while naive cells had under 1%.

A single record per CDR3 protein comes from TCRdb applying MiXCR to the PCR reads. Of 350,000 or so distinct CDR3 sequences in the sample, roughly a fifth were seen once. Germline CDR1 is SGDLS and CDR2 is YYNGEE. This CDR3 region has 15 residues. J lost 4 bases, V lost 4 bases, and 9 bases had no gene match. Naive CD8 libraries used 20,000 to 1,000,000 sorted cells and 10%, 30% or 50% RNA. As CD8+CD4-CCR7+CD45RA+ cells, naive CD8 T cells were sorted. The sample was naive CD8+ T cells from blood, with Jurkat cell RNA spiked in. Subset denoted: FACS-sorted CD8+CD4-CCR7+CD45RA+ naive T cells. The clonotype comes from a human donor in good health. Some libraries in this study had Jurkat cell RNA spiked in. The chain joins TRBV9 to TRBJ1-1, with TRBD1 matching over 8 bases. The CDR3 spells CASSTTGTGSTEAFF. The CDR3 region has the DNA TGTGCCAGCAGCACAACCGGGACAGGAAGCACTGAAGCTTTCTTT.